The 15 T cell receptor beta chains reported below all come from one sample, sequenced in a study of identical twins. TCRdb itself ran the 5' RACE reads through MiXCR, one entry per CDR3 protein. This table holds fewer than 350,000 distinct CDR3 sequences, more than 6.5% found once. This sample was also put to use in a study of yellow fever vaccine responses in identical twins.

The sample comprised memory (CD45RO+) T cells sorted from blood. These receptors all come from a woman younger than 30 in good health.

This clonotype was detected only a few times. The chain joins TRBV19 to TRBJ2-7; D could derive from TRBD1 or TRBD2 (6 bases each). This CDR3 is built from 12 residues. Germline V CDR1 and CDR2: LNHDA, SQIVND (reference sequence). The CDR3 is CARDTGGCEQYF. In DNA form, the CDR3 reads TGTGCGCGGGACACCGGCGGCTGCGAGCAGTACTTC.

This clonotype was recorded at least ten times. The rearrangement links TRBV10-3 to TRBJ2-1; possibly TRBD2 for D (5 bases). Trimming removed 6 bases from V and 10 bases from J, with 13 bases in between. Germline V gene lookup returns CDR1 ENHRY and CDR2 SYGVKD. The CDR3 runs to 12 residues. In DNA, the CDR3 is TGTGCCATCAGGGACTCGTCTAGGGAGCAGTTCTTC. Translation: CAIRDSSREQFF.

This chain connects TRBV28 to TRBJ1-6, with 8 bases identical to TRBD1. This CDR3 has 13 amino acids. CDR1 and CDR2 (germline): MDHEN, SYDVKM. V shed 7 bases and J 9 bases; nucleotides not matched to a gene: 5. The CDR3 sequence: CASTGQGSSPLHF. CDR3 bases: TGTGCCAGCACCGGACAGGGTAGTTCACCCCTCCACTTT.

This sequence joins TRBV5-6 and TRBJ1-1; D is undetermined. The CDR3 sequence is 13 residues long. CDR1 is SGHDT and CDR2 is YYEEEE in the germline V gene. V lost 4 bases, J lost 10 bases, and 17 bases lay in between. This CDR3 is CASSLPGSYGAFF. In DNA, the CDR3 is TGTGCCAGCAGCCTCCCCGGCAGTTACGGAGCTTTCTTT.

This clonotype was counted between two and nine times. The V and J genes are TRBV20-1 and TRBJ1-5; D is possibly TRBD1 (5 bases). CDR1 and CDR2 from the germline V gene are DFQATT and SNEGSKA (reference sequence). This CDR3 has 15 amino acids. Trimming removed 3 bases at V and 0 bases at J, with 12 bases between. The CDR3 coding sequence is TGCAGTGCTAGGGGGGGAGATTATAGCAATCAGCCCCAGCATTTT. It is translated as CSARGGDYSNQPQHF.

CDR3 bases: TGTGCCAGCAGTTTATCCGGGGAGGGGACCCAGTACTTC. It specifies CASSLSGEGTQYF. The chain is built from TRBV28 and TRBJ2-5; 7 bases map to TRBD2. Trimming cost V 1 base and J 7 bases; bases outside gene matches: 3. This CDR3 has 13 amino acids. CDR1 and CDR2 from the germline V gene are MDHEN and SYDVKM.

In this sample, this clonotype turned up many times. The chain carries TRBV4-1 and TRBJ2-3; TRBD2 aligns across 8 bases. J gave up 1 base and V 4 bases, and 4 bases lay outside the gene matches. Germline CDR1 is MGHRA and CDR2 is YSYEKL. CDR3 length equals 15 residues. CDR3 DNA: TGCGCCAGCAGCCGCCTACTAGCGGGCACAGATACGCAGTATTTT. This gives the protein CASSRLLAGTDTQYF.

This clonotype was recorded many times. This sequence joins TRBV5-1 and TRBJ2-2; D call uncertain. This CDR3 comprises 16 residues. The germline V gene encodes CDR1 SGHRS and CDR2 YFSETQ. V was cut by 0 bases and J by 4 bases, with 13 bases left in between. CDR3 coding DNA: TGCGCCAGCAGCTTGGCCCTCAACCGAATCACCGGGGAGCTGTTTTTT. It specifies CASSLALNRITGELFF.

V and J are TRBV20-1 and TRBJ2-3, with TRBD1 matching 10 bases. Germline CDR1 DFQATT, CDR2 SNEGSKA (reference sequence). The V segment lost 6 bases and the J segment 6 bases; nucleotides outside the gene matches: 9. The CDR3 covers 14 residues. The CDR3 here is CSASGTGAYDTQYF. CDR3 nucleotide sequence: TGCAGTGCGTCCGGGACAGGGGCGTACGATACGCAGTATTTT.

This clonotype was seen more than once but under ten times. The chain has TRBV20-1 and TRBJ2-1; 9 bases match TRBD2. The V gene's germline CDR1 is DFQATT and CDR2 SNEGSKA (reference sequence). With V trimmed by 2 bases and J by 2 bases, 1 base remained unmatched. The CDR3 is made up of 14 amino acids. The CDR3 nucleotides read TGCAGTGCTAGACTAGCGGGGACCTACAATGAGCAGTTCTTC. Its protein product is CSARLAGTYNEQFF.

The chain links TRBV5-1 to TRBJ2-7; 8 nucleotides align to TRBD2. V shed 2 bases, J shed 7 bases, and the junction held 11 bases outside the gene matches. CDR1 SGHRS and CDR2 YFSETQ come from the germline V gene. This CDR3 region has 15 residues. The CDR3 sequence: CASSLAGEALGEQYF. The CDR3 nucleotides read TGCGCCAGCAGCTTAGCGGGGGAGGCCTTGGGGGAGCAGTACTTC. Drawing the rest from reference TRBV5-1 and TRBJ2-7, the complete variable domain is KAGVTQTPRYLIKTRGQQVTLSCSPISGHRSVSWYQQTPGQGLQFLFEYFSETQRNKGNFPGRFSGRQFSNSRSEMNVSTLELGDSALYLCASSLAGEALGEQYFGPGTRLTVT.

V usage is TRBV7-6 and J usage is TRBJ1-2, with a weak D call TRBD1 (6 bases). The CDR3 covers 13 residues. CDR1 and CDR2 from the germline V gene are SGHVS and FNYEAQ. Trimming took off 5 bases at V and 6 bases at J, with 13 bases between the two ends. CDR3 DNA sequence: TGTGCCAGCAGCAGCACAGGGAGGGATGGCTACACCTTC. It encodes CASSSTGRDGYTF.

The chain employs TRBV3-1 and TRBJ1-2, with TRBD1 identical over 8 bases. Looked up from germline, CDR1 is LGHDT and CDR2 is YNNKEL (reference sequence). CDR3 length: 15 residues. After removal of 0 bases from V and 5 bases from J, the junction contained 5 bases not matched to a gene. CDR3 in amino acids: CASSQDSQGAYGYTF. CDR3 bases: TGTGCCAGCAGCCAAGATTCTCAGGGGGCTTATGGCTACACCTTC.

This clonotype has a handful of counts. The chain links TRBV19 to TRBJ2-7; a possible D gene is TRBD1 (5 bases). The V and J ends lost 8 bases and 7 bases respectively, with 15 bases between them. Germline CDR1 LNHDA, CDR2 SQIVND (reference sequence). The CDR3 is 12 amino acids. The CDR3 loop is CASQGRLGEQYF. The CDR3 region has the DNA TGTGCCAGTCAGGGTAGACTGGGAGAGCAGTACTTC.

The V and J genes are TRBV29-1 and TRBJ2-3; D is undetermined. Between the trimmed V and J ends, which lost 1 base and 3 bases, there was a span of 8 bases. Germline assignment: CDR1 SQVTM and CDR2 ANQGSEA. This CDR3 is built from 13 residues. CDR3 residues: CSVEVGQTDTQYF. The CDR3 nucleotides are TGCAGCGTTGAAGTGGGCCAGACAGATACGCAGTATTTT.